The present TCR beta chain was sequenced within a study of blood T cell repertoires in COVID-19. As for the study in general: Samples came from the United States, Italy and Spain, spanning acute and convalescent COVID-19. From T cells, B-cell-depleted T cells, or PBMCs came the material, which was cDNA or gDNA.

In the original analysis: Estimation of nucleated cell counts relied on the amplification of reference gene primers. The data were produced by immunoSEQ multiplex PCR, yet TCRdb's version contains in-frame clones alone and is incomplete. That table supplies the V and J calls and clone size; D and trimming were determined from the DNA. The sample lists 200,000 to 250,000 clones; about 87% were seen once. The clonotype originates from a woman between 65 and 79 years old with active or convalescent COVID-19. What was sequenced was peripheral blood.

CDR3: CAIRGQMNTEAFF. The CDR3 DNA follows: TGTGCCATCAGGGGACAGATGAACACTGAAGCTTTCTTT. The chain employs TRBV10-3 and TRBJ1-1, with 7 bases that match TRBD1. Germline CDR1 ENHRY, CDR2 SYGVKD. Trimming took 6 bases from V and 0 from J; bases not matched to a gene: 1. The CDR3 is made up of 13 amino acids.